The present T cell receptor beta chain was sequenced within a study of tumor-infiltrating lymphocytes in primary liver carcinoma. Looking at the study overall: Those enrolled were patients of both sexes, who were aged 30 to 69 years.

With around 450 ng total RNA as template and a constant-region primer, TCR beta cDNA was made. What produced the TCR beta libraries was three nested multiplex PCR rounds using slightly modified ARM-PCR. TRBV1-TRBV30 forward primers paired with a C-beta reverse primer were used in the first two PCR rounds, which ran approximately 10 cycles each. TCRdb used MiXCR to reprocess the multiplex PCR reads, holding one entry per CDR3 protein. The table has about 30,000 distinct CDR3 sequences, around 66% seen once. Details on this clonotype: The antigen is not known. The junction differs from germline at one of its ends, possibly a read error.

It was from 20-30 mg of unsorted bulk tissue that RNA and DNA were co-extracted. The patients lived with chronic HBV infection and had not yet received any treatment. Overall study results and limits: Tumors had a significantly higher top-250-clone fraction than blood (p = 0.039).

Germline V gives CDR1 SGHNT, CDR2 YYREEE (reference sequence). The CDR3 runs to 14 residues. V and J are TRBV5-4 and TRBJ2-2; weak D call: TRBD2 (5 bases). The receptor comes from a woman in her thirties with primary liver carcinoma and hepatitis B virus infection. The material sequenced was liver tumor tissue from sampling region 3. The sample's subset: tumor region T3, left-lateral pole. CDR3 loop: CVSSPIDTHRELFF. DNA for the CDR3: TGTGTCAGCAGCCCCATCGACACTCATAGGGAGTTGTTTTTT. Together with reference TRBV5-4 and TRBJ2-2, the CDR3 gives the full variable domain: ETGVTQSPTHLIKTRGQQVTLRCSSQSGHNTVSWYQQALGQGPQFIFQYYREEENGRGNFPPRFSGLQFPNYSSELNVNALELDDSALYLCVSSPIDTHRELFFGEGSRLTVL.